A single sample gave rise to the 6 T cell receptor beta chains below, sequenced in a study of blood T cell repertoires in COVID-19. Repertoires were generated with immunoSEQ multiplex PCR, while TCRdb's copy carries only in-frame clones and drops some. The sample carries tens of thousands of clones, 89% recorded once. Sequenced: peripheral blood. These receptors all stem from a man aged 55 to 70 with acute or convalescent COVID-19.

The chain uses TRBV15 and TRBJ2-3; the D is unclear. V shed 3 bases and J shed 0 bases, with 4 bases lying between them. Germline values: CDR1 LNHNV, CDR2 YYDKDF (reference sequence). This CDR3 contains 13 residues. The CDR3 DNA sequence: TGTGCCACCAGCAGGCAGAGCACAGATACGCAGTATTTT. Translation: CATSRQSTDTQYF.

The V call is TRBV13, the J call TRBJ1-2; a possible D gene is TRBD1 (6 bases). The length of the CDR3 is 16 residues. Germline assignment: CDR1 PRHDT and CDR2 FYEKMQ (reference sequence). Trimming shortened V by 3 bases and J by 10 bases, and 24 bases separated the two germline ends. CDR3 DNA: TGTGCCAGCAGCTTCTCCTCGGGACAAACATCGGAAACCTACACCTTC. It codes for CASSFSSGQTSETYTF.

The table lists this clone with a few counts. V and J are TRBV5-1 and TRBJ1-3, with a weak D call TRBD1 (6 bases). The CDR3 contains 17 residues. Germline values: CDR1 SGHRS, CDR2 YFSETQ. Deletions cut 0 bases from V and 3 bases from J, with 16 bases between. For the CDR3, the DNA is TGCGCCAGCAGCTTGGGAGAAACAGGGTTTATTGGAAACACCATATATTTT. It translates to CASSLGETGFIGNTIYF. Complete variable domain (other parts from reference TRBV5-1 and TRBJ1-3): KAGVTQTPRYLIKTRGQQVTLSCSPISGHRSVSWYQQTPGQGLQFLFEYFSETQRNKGNFPGRFSGRQFSNSRSEMNVSTLELGDSALYLCASSLGETGFIGNTIYFGEGSWLTVV.

The chain carries TRBV21-1 and TRBJ1-5; the DNA was not used to check the table's D call, TRBD1. TRBV21-1 represents a pseudogene. The CDR3 has 17 amino acids. CDR3 protein: CASSNRKRGYSNQPQHF. CDR3 nucleotides: TGTGCCAGCAGCAATCGGAAAAGGGGGTATAGCAATCAGCCCCAGCATTTT.

The chain uses TRBV10-2 and TRBJ2-2, with 7 bases identical to TRBD1. This CDR3 is built from 13 residues. Per the germline V gene, CDR1 is WSHSY and CDR2 is SAAADI. V lost 6 bases, J lost 8 bases, and 6 bases stayed unmatched. The CDR3 DNA sequence: TGCGCCAGCAGCACTACAGGGGTAGGGGAGCTGTTTTTT. It encodes CASSTTGVGELFF.

V and J are TRBV6-5 and TRBJ2-1; the match to TRBD2 covers 7 bases. Trimming took 10 bases from V and 4 from J; bases not matched to a gene: 13. CDR1 is MNHEY, CDR2 SVGAGI, per germline. CDR3 length: 15 residues. CDR3 sequence reads: CATVTRVGGYNEQFF. Written as DNA, the CDR3 is TGTGCCACCGTTACGAGGGTGGGGGGGTACAATGAGCAGTTCTTC.